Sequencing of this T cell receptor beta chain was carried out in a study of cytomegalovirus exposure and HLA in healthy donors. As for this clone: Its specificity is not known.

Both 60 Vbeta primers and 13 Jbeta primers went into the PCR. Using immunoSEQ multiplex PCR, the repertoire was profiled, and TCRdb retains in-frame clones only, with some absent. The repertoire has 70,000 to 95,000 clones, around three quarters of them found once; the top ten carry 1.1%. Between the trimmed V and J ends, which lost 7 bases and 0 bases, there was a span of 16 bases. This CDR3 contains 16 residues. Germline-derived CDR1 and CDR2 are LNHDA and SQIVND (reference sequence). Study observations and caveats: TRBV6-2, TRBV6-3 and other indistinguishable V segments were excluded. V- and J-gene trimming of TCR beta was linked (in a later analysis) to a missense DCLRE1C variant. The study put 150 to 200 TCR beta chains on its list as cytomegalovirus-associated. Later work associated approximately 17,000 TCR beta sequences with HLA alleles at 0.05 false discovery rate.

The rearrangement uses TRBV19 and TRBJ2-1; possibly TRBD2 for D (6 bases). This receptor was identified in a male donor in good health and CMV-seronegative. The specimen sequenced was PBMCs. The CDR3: CASKAGGSSSYNEQFF. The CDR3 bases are TGTGCCAGTAAGGCTGGGGGGTCCAGCTCCTACAATGAGCAGTTCTTC.